The rows below give T cell receptor beta chains drawn from one sample of a study of cytomegalovirus exposure and HLA in healthy donors. Produced via immunoSEQ multiplex PCR; TCRdb's table is partial and in-frame only. The sample contains approximately 160,000 clones, 86% of which appear only once. Source material: PBMCs. The origin of the receptors is a woman aged 25 to 39 in good health and CMV-seronegative. The CDR3 runs from the conserved cysteine through the conserved F or W. D genes are given only for firm matches. The listing skips clone size in some rows; elsewhere it reads once, few, many or a size class.

TRBD1,TRBJ2-5,NA,TRBV27,CASSFEGQGLETQYF,TGTGCCAGCAGTTTTGAAGGACAGGGTCTGGAGACCCAGTACTTC
NA,TRBJ1-2,once,TRBV7-2,CASSLDGTIGYTF,TGTGCCAGCAGCTTAGATGGGACTATAGGCTACACCTTC
NA,TRBJ1-4,NA,TRBV7-9,CASSFSTGKLFF,TGTGCCAGCAGTTTTTCCACCGGCAAACTGTTTTTT
TRBD2,TRBJ2-7,NA,TRBV7-3,CASSTSHPLAGGSEQYF,TGTGCCAGCAGCACATCTCACCCCCTAGCGGGGGGGAGCGAGCAGTACTTC
NA,TRBJ1-5,NA,TRBV6-4,CASGTEGLNQPQHF,TGTGCCAGCGGGACGGAAGGTCTAAATCAGCCCCAGCATTTT
NA,TRBJ2-5,NA,TRBV10-3,CAISPGEGAYQETQYF,TGTGCCATCAGCCCCGGGGAGGGGGCCTACCAAGAGACCCAGTACTTC
NA,TRBJ2-4,NA,TRBV7-8,CASSLTLAKNIQYF,TGTGCCAGCAGCTTAACTCTAGCCAAAAACATTCAGTACTTC
NA,TRBJ2-5,once,TRBV28,CASSLYWGRETQYF,TGTGCCAGCAGTTTATATTGGGGAAGAGAGACCCAGTACTTC
TRBD1,TRBJ1-2,NA,TRBV6-6,CASSWTGDGYTF,TGTGCCAGCAGCTGGACAGGGGATGGCTACACCTTC
NA,TRBJ2-7,NA,TRBV28,CASSLPLSEQYF,TGTGCCAGCAGTTTACCTTTGAGCGAGCAGTACTTC
NA,TRBJ1-1,once,TRBV28,CASTSAGRDTEAFF,TGTGCCAGCACTTCCGCCGGGAGGGACACTGAAGCTTTCTTT
TRBD2,TRBJ2-3,NA,TRBV9,CASSDSGSLQYF,TGTGCCAGCAGTGATAGCGGGAGCTTGCAGTATTTT
NA,TRBJ2-1,NA,TRBV7-2,CASLAPGTVYNEQFF,TGTGCCAGCCTCGCACCCGGGACGGTCTACAATGAGCAGTTCTTC
NA,TRBJ2-7,NA,TRBV7-3,CASGYTGPYEQYF,TGTGCCAGCGGATACACAGGTCCCTACGAGCAGTACTTC
NA,TRBJ1-3,once,TRBV6-5,CASSYRRMSSGNTIYF,TGTGCCAGCAGTTACAGGCGAATGAGCTCTGGAAACACCATATATTTT
NA,TRBJ1-2,NA,TRBV5-4,CASSWMGSHNPYTF,TGTGCCAGCAGCTGGATGGGGTCCCACAATCCCTACACCTTC
NA,TRBJ1-2,NA,TRBV7-9,CASSSLTPNYGYTF,TGTGCCAGCAGCTCTCTTACACCTAACTATGGCTACACCTTC
NA,TRBJ2-5,NA,TRBV30,CAWSVQGGETQYF,TGTGCCTGGAGTGTACAGGGGGGGGAGACCCAGTACTTC
NA,TRBJ2-7,NA,TRBV29-1,CSVARADPVEQYF,TGCAGCGTTGCGCGGGCAGACCCCGTGGAGCAGTACTTC
NA,TRBJ1-2,once,TRBV19,CASSIGVRSPRGYTF,TGTGCCAGTAGTATAGGGGTCCGGTCCCCTAGGGGCTACACCTTC
NA,TRBJ2-5,NA,TRBV27,CASSLSISRRYQETQYF,TGTGCCAGCAGTTTATCGATAAGCAGGAGGTACCAAGAGACCCAGTACTTC
NA,TRBJ2-3,NA,TRBV7-9,CASSLFRETDTQYF,TGTGCCAGCAGCTTATTCCGGGAGACAGATACGCAGTATTTT